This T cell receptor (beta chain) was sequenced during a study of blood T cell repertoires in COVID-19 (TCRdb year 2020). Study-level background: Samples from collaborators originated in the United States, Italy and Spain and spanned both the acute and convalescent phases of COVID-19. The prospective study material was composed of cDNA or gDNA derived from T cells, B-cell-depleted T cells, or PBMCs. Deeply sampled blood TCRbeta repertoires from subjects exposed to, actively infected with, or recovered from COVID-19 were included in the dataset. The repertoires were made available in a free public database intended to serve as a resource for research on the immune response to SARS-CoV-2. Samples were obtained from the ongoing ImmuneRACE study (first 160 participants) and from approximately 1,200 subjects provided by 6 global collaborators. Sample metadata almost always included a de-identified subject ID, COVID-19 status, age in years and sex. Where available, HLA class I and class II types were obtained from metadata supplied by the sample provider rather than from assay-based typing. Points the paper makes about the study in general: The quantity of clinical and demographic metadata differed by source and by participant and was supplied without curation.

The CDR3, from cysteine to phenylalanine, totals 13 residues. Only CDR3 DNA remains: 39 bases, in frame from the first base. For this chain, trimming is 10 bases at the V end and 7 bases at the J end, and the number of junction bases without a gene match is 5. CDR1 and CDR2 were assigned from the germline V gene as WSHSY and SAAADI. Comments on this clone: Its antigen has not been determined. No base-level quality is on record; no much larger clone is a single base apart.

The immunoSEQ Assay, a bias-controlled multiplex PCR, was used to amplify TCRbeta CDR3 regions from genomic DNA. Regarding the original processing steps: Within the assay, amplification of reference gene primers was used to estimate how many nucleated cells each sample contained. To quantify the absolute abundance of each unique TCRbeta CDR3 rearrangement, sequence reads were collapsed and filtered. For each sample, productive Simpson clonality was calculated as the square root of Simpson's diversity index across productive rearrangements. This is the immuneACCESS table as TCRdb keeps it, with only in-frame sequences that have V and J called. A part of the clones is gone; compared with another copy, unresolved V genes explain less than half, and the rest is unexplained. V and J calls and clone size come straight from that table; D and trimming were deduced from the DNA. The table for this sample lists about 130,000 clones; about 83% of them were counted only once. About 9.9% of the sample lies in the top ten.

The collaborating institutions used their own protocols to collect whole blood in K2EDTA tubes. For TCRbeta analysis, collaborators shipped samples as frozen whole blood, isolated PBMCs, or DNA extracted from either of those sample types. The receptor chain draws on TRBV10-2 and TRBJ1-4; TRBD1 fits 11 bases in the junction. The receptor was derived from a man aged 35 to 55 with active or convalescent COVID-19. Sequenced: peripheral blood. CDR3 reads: CATSGQGGEKLFF. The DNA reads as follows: TGCGCCACCTCGGGACAGGGGGGTGAAAAACTGTTTTTT.